Each of the 7 T cell receptor beta chains below was sequenced from the same sample in a study of T cell responses to AZD1222 COVID-19 vaccine. Libraries were prepared by immunoSEQ multiplex PCR; TCRdb keeps only in-frame clonotypes and omits some of them. The data contain about 170,000 clones, 87% of them singletons. This specimen was peripheral blood, taken 28 days after the second AZD1222 dose. The receptors come from an adult who received the AZD1222 COVID-19 vaccine.

This chain connects TRBV6-2 or TRBV6-3 to TRBJ2-7, with no clear D. Trimming shortened V by 5 bases and J by 0 bases, and 14 bases separated the two germline ends. The germline CDR1 and CDR2 sequences are MNHEY and SVGEGT. This CDR3 is built from 15 residues. CDR3 DNA: TGTGCCAGCAGTCCCCTCGGACGGAGCTCCTACGAGCAGTACTTC. As protein: CASSPLGRSSYEQYF.

The chain joins TRBV15 to TRBJ1-5; weak D call: TRBD1 (6 bases). This CDR3 is 15 amino acids long. Germline values: CDR1 LNHNV, CDR2 YYDKDF (reference sequence). V was pared by 0 bases and J by 5 bases, with 11 bases between. The CDR3 DNA is TGTGCCACCAGCAGAGACAGGGGCGCCTATCAGCCCCAGCATTTT. As protein: CATSRDRGAYQPQHF.

This chain links TRBV10-1 with TRBJ2-7; TRBD2 aligns across 8 bases. The germline gives CDR1 WNHNN, CDR2 SYGVQD (reference sequence). Trimming at V came to 0 bases and at J to 6 bases, leaving 4 bases not matched to a gene. The CDR3 is 14 residues long. This CDR3 is CASSESSGGREQYF. The CDR3 DNA reads TGCGCCAGCAGTGAGTCAAGCGGGGGACGCGAGCAGTACTTC.

The chain links TRBV30 to TRBJ2-3, with 7 bases identical to TRBD1. Trimming removed 5 bases from V and 0 bases from J; junction bases left unmatched: 8. Germline CDR1 reads GTSNPN; CDR2 reads SVGIG (reference sequence). This CDR3 spans 15 amino acids. CDR3: CAWGQQGTSTDTQYF. For the CDR3, the DNA is TGTGCCTGGGGTCAACAGGGGACAAGCACAGATACGCAGTATTTT.

The J gene is TRBJ1-2, the V gene TRBV11-2, with D perhaps TRBD1 (6 bases). Looked up from germline, CDR1 is SGHAT and CDR2 is FQNNGV. The CDR3 is made up of 14 amino acids. V gave up 5 bases and J gave up 1 base, with 11 bases separating them. CDR3 nucleotides: TGTGCCAGCAGCCAGACAGGTTATAACTATGGCTACACCTTC. This encodes CASSQTGYNYGYTF.

The J gene is TRBJ1-1, the V gene TRBV10-3, with a weak D call TRBD1 (5 bases). The V and J ends lost 2 bases and 5 bases respectively, with 12 bases between them. CDR3 size: 14 residues. Germline V gives CDR1 ENHRY, CDR2 SYGVKD. The CDR3 DNA follows: TGTGCCATCAGTGAGCCCGGGGGGGTGACTGAAGCTTTCTTT. It translates to CAISEPGGVTEAFF.

The gene calls are TRBV15 and TRBJ2-1; 9 nucleotides match TRBD1. This CDR3 region has 17 residues. The V gene's germline CDR1 is LNHNV and CDR2 YYDKDF (reference sequence). V lost 3 bases to trimming and J lost 2 bases; unmatched junction nucleotides: 8. The CDR3 bases are TGTGCCACCAGCAGCCCTCCGGGACAGGGAGCCTACAATGAGCAGTTCTTC. It codes for CATSSPPGQGAYNEQFF.